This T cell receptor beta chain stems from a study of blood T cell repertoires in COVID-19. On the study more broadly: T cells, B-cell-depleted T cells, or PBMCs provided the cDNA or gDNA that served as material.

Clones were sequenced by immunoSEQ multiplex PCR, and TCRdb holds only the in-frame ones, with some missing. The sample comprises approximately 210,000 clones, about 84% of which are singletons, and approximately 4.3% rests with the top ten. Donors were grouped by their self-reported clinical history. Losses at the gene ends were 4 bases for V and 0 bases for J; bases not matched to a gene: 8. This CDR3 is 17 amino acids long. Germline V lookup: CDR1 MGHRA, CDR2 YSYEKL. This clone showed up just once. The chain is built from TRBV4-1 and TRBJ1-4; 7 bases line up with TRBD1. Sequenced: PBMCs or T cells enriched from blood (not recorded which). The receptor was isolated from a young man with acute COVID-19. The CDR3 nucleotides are TGCGCCAGCAGCCCCCCAGGACAGGCAGCAACTAATGAAAAACTGTTTTTT. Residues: CASSPPGQAATNEKLFF.